These 5 T cell receptor beta chains originate from one sample sequenced in a study of T cell repertoires in cytomegalovirus infection (dated by TCRdb to the late 2010s). The instrument was an Illumina HiSeq 1500. TCRdb trimmed public reads at Q25 via fastp, called clones via MiXCR and kept in-frame beta chains. Merged by CDR3 protein, the rows form single entries marked with the most common genes and DNA. The sample profile shows 400,000 or so distinct CDR3 sequences; about a third of them were found once. The ten largest clonotypes hold roughly 13% of the sample. Specimen: PBMCs. These receptors were taken from a human donor in good health (CMV status not recorded). Some clones in this sample may be carry-over from other donors' samples.

In its sample, this clonotype was seen many times. The genes are TRBV7-6 and TRBJ2-1; 7 positions agree with TRBD1. Looked up from germline, CDR1 is SGHVS and CDR2 is FNYEAQ. The CDR3 covers 12 residues. V dropped 6 bases and J dropped 8; count of bases not matched to a gene: 4. CDR3 protein: CASRSTGDEQFF. Written as DNA, the CDR3 is TGTGCCAGCAGGTCTACAGGGGATGAGCAGTTCTTC.

This clonotype was seen only a few times. This chain connects TRBV12-3 or TRBV12-4 to TRBJ2-7, with a tentative D call TRBD2 (5 bases). Trimming took off 6 bases at V and 3 bases at J, with 12 bases between the two ends. This CDR3 region has 13 residues. CDR3 protein: CASRNTGFYEQYF. The CDR3 DNA reads TGTGCCAGCAGGAACACGGGGTTCTACGAGCAGTACTTC.

This clonotype was seen many times. The rearrangement joins TRBV7-6 to TRBJ1-6; 9 bases match TRBD1. Germline values: CDR1 SGHVS, CDR2 FNYEAQ. The CDR3 runs to 13 residues. V lost 5 bases, J lost 10 bases, and 3 bases stayed unmatched. The CDR3 spells CASSRDRESPLHF. CDR3 sequence (DNA): TGTGCCAGCAGCCGGGACAGGGAATCACCCCTCCACTTT.

This clonotype was detected only a few times. The CDR3 coding sequence is TGTGCCAGCAGCTTAGGGTTAGGACAGGGAATCATTCAGTACTTC. Residues: CASSLGLGQGIIQYF. The rearrangement uses TRBV11-2 and TRBJ2-4; 8 bases agree with TRBD1. Trimming cost V 1 base and J 9 bases; bases outside gene matches: 8. The CDR3 totals 15 residues. Looked up from germline, CDR1 is SGHAT and CDR2 is FQNNGV.

This chain links TRBV11-2 with TRBJ2-7; D is possibly TRBD2 (5 bases). This CDR3 contains 13 residues. CDR1 is SGHAT, CDR2 FQNNGV, per germline. Deletions cut 0 bases from V and 7 bases from J, with 10 bases between. The CDR3 bases are TGTGCCAGCAGCTTAGAAGAGGGCGGGGAGCAGTACTTC. Protein product: CASSLEEGGEQYF.